This entry features one T cell receptor beta chain sequence. What it recognizes is unknown. This entry comes from a study of read filtering for tumor transcriptome and immune sequencing. Study-wide context: Patients were some 16 male and approximately 15 female, mean age roughly 70 years, range about 45 to 85. Overall study results and limits: Around 85% of IR-seq clonotypes had one read, totaling approximately 3.5% of reads; RNA-seq: roughly 76% and 46%. IR-seq captured clonotypes deeper and more reliably than RNA-seq.

Every patient had bone marrow sampled while the disease was active. This library used roughly 370 ng RNA and molecular barcoded adaptors spanning alpha/delta and beta/gamma chains. TCRdb re-called the reads through MiXCR, storing one row per CDR3 protein. The sample lists 35,000 to 40,000 distinct CDR3 sequences, roughly an eighth occurring once. This CDR3 is built from 13 residues. CDR1 is MDHEN, CDR2 SYDVKM, per germline. With 2 bases removed from V and 2 bases from J, the gap between germline ends came to 7 bases. The chain couples TRBV28 to TRBJ2-7; D gene uncertain. This receptor was taken from a donor at least 40 years old with multiple myeloma. Input material: a population of CD138-negative cells sorted from bone marrow. The CDR3 DNA reads as TGTGCCAGCAGTTTAAGTGGAGCCTACGAGCAGTACTTC. Amino acids: CASSLSGAYEQYF.